The 12 T cell receptor beta chains given below trace back to one sample, sequenced in a study of blood T cells in healthy people across ages. With a J-beta primer mix and a sample-barcoded 5' primer, a second PCR ran roughly 6 to 12 cycles. TCRdb reprocessed the 5' RACE reads via MiXCR and lists one record per CDR3 protein. The sample records hundreds of thousands of distinct CDR3 sequences, roughly 44% being singletons. The sample consisted of blood. Receptors originate from a man aged 55 to 70 in good health.

This clonotype was counted between two and nine times. The V and J genes are TRBV12-3 or TRBV12-4 and TRBJ2-1; 7 nucleotides align to TRBD1. The CDR3 totals 13 residues. Unmatched junction bases numbered 8, after V lost 2 bases and J lost 13 bases. CDR3 sequence (DNA): TGTGCCAGCAGTTTAAGGGGACAGAGAGGCCAGTTCTTC. It yields the protein CASSLRGQRGQFF.

The rearrangement joins TRBV6-1 to TRBJ1-2; TRBD1 matches at 9 bases. V lost 7 bases and J lost 2; bases outside the gene matches: 5. The CDR3 covers 14 residues. The germline V gene has CDR1 MNHNS and CDR2 SASEGT. The CDR3 protein is CASTLGQGNYGYTF. CDR3 DNA sequence: TGTGCCAGCACATTGGGACAGGGAAACTATGGCTACACCTTC.

This clonotype was counted a few times. The chain employs TRBV10-3 and TRBJ2-3, with 7 bases matching TRBD1. In germline, CDR1 is ENHRY, CDR2 SYGVKD. This CDR3 is 14 amino acids long. Trimming at V came to 5 bases and at J to 4 bases, leaving 6 bases not matched to a gene. As DNA, the CDR3 is TGTGCCATCAGTAAGACAGGGACGTCAGATACGCAGTATTTT. It encodes CAISKTGTSDTQYF.

This chain joins TRBV15 and TRBJ2-3; D may correspond to TRBD1 or TRBD2 (7 bases each). CDR3 length: 14 residues. Trimming pared 8 bases from V and 5 bases from J, leaving 17 bases between. Germline values: CDR1 LNHNV, CDR2 YYDKDF (reference sequence). CDR3 in DNA: TGTGCCACCCGAGCAGGGGGGGGATTAGATACGCAGTATTTT. This sequence encodes CATRAGGGLDTQYF. The complete variable domain, with remaining parts taken from reference TRBV15 and TRBJ2-3, reads DAMVIQNPRYQVTQFGKPVTLSCSQTLNHNVMYWYQQKSSQAPKLLFHYYDKDFNNEADTPDNFQSRRPNTSFCFLDIRSPGLGDTAMYLCATRAGGGLDTQYFGPGTRLTVL.

This chain connects TRBV2 to TRBJ2-1; 11 nucleotides line up with TRBD2. The CDR3 covers 14 residues. Trimming took 4 bases from V and 12 from J; bases not matched to a gene: 8. From germline, CDR1 is SNHLY and CDR2 FYNNEI. CDR3 DNA: TGTGCCAGCAGTGTACAACTAGCGGGGGTCGTGCAGTTCTTC. It specifies CASSVQLAGVVQFF.

This clonotype has more than one count but fewer than ten. The chain couples TRBV25-1 to TRBJ2-7, with a tentative D call TRBD1 (5 bases). V was clipped by 1 base and J by 0 bases, with 16 bases between them. Per germline, CDR1 MGHDK and CDR2 SYGVNS. CDR3 size: 17 residues. The CDR3 loop reads CASSEFSGAGASYEQYF. DNA for the CDR3: TGTGCCAGCAGTGAATTTTCGGGTGCTGGGGCCTCCTACGAGCAGTACTTC.

This CDR3 is CASSYGNHNEQFF. The CDR3 nucleotides read TGTGCCAGCAGTTACGGGAACCACAATGAGCAGTTCTTC. The chain joins TRBV6-5 to TRBJ2-1, with D unresolved. CDR1 MNHEY and CDR2 SVGAGI come from the germline V gene. Trimming removed 2 bases from V and 5 bases from J, with 7 bases in between. CDR3 length equals 13 residues.

The J gene is TRBJ2-7, the V gene TRBV6-6; D is perhaps TRBD2 (6 bases). The V gene lost 2 bases and the J gene lost 3 bases, with 11 bases spanning the gap. This CDR3 is built from 14 residues. Germline V gene sequence: CDR1 MNHNY, CDR2 SVGAGI (reference sequence). The CDR3 protein is CASSYMGGDYEQYF. The CDR3 DNA follows: TGTGCCAGCAGTTACATGGGAGGAGACTACGAGCAGTACTTC.

This clonotype has just a few counts. The V and J genes are TRBV7-2 and TRBJ2-7, with D possibly TRBD2 on 7 matching bases. Trimming removed 3 bases at V and 4 bases at J, with 13 bases between. CDR1 and CDR2 from the germline V gene are SGHTA and FQGNSA. The CDR3 has 14 residues. The CDR3 protein is CASSFGGPGYEQYF. DNA of the CDR3: TGTGCCAGCAGCTTCGGGGGGCCCGGATACGAGCAGTACTTC.

This clonotype was seen a single time. The chain links TRBV6-5 to TRBJ1-2, with D unresolved. The germline V and J ends were trimmed by 5 bases and 8 bases, with 15 bases remaining between them. Germline CDR1 and CDR2: MNHEY and SVGAGI. The CDR3 contains 13 residues. Here the CDR3 reads CASSPGLPRGYTF. CDR3 nucleotides: TGTGCCAGCAGTCCCGGGTTACCGAGAGGCTACACCTTC.

At least ten counts were recorded for this clonotype. The J gene is TRBJ1-1, the V gene TRBV7-6; no clear D. CDR1 is SGHVS, CDR2 FNYEAQ, per germline. The CDR3 sequence is 14 residues long. Between the trimmed V and J ends, which lost 5 bases and 0 bases, there was a span of 10 bases. This CDR3 is CASSPRTMNTEAFF. In DNA, the CDR3 is TGTGCCAGCAGCCCCCGAACCATGAACACTGAAGCTTTCTTT.

The chain recombines TRBV4-1 with TRBJ1-2, with D possibly matching TRBD1 (5 bases). Germline CDR1 reads MGHRA; CDR2 reads YSYEKL. CDR3 size: 15 residues. The V gene lost 0 bases and the J gene lost 4 bases, with 12 bases spanning the gap. The DNA for the CDR3 is TGCGCCAGCAGCCAAGAATCGACAGAAGTCTATGGCTACACCTTC. Protein sequence: CASSQESTEVYGYTF.